This T cell receptor beta chain was obtained from a study of cytomegalovirus exposure and HLA in healthy donors. General observations from the study: Both high specificity and high sensitivity reportedly marked the classifier's diagnosis of cytomegalovirus status. It was 164 TCR beta chains that were listed as cytomegalovirus-associated.

The validation cohort, a group of 100 to 150 subjects, included the donors and was separate from the roughly 670-subject first cohort. Comments on this clone: Its antigen is unidentified.

CDR3 length: 15 residues. V shed 3 bases, J shed 2 bases, and the junction held 8 bases outside the gene matches. The germline V gene encodes CDR1 SGHDT and CDR2 YYEEEE. Here immunoSEQ multiplex PCR was the method, and the copy in TCRdb shows in-frame clones only, minus some. The sample lists 65,000 to 90,000 clones, roughly 95% occurring once. Sequenced: PBMCs. The receptor comes from a young man in good health and CMV-seronegative. The V call is TRBV5-6, the J call TRBJ2-7; 7 bases are shared with TRBD1. The CDR3 DNA reads as TGTGCCAGCAGCTGGACCGGGACAGTGACCTACGAGCAGTACTTC. Translated: CASSWTGTVTYEQYF.